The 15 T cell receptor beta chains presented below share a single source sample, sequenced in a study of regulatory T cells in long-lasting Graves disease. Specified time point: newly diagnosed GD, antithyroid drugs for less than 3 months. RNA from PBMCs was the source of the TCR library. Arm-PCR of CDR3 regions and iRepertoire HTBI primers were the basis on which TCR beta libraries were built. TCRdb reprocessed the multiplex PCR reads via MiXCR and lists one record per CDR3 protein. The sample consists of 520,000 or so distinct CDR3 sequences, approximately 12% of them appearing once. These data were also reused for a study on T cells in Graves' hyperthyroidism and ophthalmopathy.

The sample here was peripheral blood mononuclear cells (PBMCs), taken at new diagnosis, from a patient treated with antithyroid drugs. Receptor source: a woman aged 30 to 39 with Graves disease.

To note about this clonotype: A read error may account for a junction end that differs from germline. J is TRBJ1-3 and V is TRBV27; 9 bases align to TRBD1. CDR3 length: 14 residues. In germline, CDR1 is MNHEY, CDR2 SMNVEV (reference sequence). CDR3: CACSPGQGANTIYF. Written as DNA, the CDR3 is TGTGCCTGCAGTCCGGGACAGGGCGCAAACACCATATATTTT.

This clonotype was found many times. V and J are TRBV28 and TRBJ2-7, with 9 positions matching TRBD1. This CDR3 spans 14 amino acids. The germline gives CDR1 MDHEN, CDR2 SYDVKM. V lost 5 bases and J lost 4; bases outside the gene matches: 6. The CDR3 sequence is CASSAGGTGYEQYF. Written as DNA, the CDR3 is TGTGCCAGCAGTGCAGGAGGGACAGGGTACGAGCAGTACTTC.

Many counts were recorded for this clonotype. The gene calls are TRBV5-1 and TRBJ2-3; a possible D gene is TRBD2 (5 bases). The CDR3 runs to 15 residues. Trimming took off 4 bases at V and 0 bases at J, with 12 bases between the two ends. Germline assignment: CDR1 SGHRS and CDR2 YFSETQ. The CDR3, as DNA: TGCGCCAGCAGCCGGACTGTCACTAGCACAGATACGCAGTATTTT. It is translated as CASSRTVTSTDTQYF.

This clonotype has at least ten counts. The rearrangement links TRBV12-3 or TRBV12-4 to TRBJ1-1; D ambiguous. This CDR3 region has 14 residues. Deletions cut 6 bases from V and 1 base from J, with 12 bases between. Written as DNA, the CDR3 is TGTGCCAGCAGACCGGGCCCCAAGAACACTGAAGCTTTCTTT. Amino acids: CASRPGPKNTEAFF.

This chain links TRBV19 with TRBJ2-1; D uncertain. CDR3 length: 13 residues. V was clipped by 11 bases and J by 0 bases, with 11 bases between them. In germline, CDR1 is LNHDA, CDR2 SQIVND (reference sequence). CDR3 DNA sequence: TGTGCCGCTGCCCGGAGCTCCTACAATGAGCAGTTCTTC. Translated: CAAARSSYNEQFF.

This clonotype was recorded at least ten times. The CDR3 region is CASSVGQKLEQYF. The DNA of the CDR3 is TGTGCCAGCAGCGTGGGACAGAAACTCGAGCAGTACTTC. The chain carries TRBV7-8 and TRBJ2-7; 7 bases align to TRBD1. Germline-derived CDR1 and CDR2 are SGHVS and FQNEAQ. This CDR3 spans 13 amino acids. V shed 5 bases and J 6 bases; nucleotides not matched to a gene: 7.

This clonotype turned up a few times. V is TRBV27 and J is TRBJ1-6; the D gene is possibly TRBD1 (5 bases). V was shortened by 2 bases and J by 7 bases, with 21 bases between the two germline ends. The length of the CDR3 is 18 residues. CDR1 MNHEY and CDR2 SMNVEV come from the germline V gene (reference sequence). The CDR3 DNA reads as TGTGCCAGCAGTTTAATCCCGGGGCAGCCGGACCGAAATTCACCCCTCCACTTT. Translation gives CASSLIPGQPDRNSPLHF.

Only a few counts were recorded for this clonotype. CDR3 sequence (DNA): TGTGCCAGCAGCTTAATCGGCGGAGAGTCTCTCTCTGGGGCCAACGTCCTGACTTTC. Translating gives CASSLIGGESLSGANVLTF. The chain couples TRBV11-3 to TRBJ2-6; D remains ambiguous. V was clipped by 2 bases and J by 0 bases, with 17 bases between them. Germline V lookup: CDR1 SGHNT, CDR2 YENEEA. This CDR3 spans 19 amino acids.

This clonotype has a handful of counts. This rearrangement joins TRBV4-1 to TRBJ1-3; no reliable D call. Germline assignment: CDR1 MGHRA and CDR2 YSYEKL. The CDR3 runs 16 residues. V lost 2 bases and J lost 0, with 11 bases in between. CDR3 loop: CASSQFYSSSGNTIYF. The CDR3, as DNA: TGCGCCAGCAGCCAATTTTACAGTTCCTCTGGAAACACCATATATTTT.

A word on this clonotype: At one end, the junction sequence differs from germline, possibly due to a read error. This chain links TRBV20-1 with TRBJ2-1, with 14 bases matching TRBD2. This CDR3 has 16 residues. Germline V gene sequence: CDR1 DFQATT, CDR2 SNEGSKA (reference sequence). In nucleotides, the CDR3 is TGCAGTGCCCCCGGGACTAGCGGGAGAGCCTACTATGAGCAGTTCTTC. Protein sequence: CSAPGTSGRAYYEQFF.

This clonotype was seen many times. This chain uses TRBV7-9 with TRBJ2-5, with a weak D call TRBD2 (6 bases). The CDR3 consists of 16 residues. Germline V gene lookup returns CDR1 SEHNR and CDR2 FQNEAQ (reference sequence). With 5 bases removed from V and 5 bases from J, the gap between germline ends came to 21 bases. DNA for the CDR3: TGTGCCAGCAGCGCCGCTAGCGCCAATATGCAGGAGACCCAGTACTTC. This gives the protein CASSAASANMQETQYF.

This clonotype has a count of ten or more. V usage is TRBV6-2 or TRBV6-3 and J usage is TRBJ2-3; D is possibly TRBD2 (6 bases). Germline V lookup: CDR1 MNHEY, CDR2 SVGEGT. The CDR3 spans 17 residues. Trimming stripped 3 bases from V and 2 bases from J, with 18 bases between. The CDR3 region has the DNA TGTGCCAGCAGTTATGGGCCGGGACTTAGAAACACAGATACGCAGTATTTT. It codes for CASSYGPGLRNTDTQYF.

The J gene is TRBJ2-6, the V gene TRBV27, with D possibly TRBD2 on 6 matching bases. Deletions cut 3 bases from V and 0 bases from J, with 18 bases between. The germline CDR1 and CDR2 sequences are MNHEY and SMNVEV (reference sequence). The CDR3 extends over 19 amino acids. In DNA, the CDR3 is TGTGCCAGCAGTTTTTTCATGGGGGGTCGAACCTCTGGGGCCAACGTCCTGACTTTC. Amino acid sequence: CASSFFMGGRTSGANVLTF. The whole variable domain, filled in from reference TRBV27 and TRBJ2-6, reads EAQVTQNPRYLITVTGKKLTVTCSQNMNHEYMSWYRQDPGLGLRQIYYSMNVEVTDKGDVPEGYKVSRKEKRNFPLILESPSPNQTSLYFCASSFFMGGRTSGANVLTFGAGSRLTVL.

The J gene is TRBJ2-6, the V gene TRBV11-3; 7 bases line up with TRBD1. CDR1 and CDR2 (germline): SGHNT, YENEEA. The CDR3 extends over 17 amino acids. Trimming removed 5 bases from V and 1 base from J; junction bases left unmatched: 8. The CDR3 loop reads CASSPRGRGSGANVLTF. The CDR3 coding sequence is TGTGCCAGCAGCCCGAGGGGGCGCGGGTCTGGGGCCAACGTCCTGACTTTC.

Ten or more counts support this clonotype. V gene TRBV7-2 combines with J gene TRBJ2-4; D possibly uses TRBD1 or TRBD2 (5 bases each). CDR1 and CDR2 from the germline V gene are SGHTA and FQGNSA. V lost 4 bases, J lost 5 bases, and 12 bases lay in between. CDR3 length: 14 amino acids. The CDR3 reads CASSSRVGENIQYF. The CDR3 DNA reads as TGTGCCAGCAGCTCCAGGGTCGGGGAAAACATTCAGTACTTC.